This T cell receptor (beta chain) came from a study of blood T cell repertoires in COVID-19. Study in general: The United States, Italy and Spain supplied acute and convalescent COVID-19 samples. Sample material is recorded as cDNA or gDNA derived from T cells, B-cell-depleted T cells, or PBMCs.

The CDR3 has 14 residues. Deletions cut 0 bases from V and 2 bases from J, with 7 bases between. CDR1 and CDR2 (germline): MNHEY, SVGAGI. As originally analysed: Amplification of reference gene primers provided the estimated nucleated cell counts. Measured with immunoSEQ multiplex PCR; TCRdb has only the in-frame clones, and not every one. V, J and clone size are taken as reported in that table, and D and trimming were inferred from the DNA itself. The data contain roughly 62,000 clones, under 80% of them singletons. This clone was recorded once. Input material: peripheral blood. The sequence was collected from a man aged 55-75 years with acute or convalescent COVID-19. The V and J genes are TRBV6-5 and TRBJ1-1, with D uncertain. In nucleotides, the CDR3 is TGTGCCAGCAGTTACTCGTCGTCTAACACTGAAGCTTTCTTT. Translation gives CASSYSSSNTEAFF.